A selection of T cell receptor beta chains follows, all from one sample in a study of blood T cell repertoires in COVID-19. Using immunoSEQ multiplex PCR, the repertoire was profiled, and TCRdb retains in-frame clones only, with some absent. This table has 250,000 or so clones, approximately 85% appearing once. Sequencing used PBMCs or T cells enriched from blood (not recorded which). Receptors originate from a woman aged 45-65 years who had recovered from COVID-19. CDR3s include the opening cysteine and the closing phenylalanine or tryptophan. Each record gives: clone size, J gene, D gene, V gene, CDR3 protein, CDR3 DNA. The D gene is left open where the match is weak. The listing skips clone size in some rows; elsewhere it reads once, few, many or a size class.

>few|TRBJ1-3|TRBD1|TRBV27
CASSRTYRGTGNTIYF
TGTGCCAGCAGTCGCACATACAGGGGGACTGGAAACACCATATATTTT
>.|TRBJ2-3|TRBD2|TRBV6-5
CASRGLGADTQYF
TGTGCCAGCAGGGGACTAGGTGCGGATACGCAGTATTTT
>.|TRBJ2-7|TRBD1|TRBV28
CASSLSGTGYEQYF
TGTGCCAGCAGTTTGTCCGGGACAGGTTACGAGCAGTACTTC
>.|TRBJ2-4|.|TRBV7-3
CASSLGPPDNLIQYF
TGTGCCAGCAGCTTAGGACCCCCGGACAACCTCATTCAGTACTTC
>.|TRBJ1-4|TRBD1|TRBV28
CASTLTGATNEKLFF
TGTGCCAGCACCCTGACAGGGGCAACTAATGAAAAACTGTTTTTT
>.|TRBJ2-7|.|TRBV18
CASSPGFSYEQYF
TGTGCCAGCTCTCCGGGGTTTTCCTACGAGCAGTACTTC
>.|TRBJ2-1|TRBD2|TRBV3-1/TRBV3-2
CASSLGLAGNEQFF
TGTGCCAGCAGCCTGGGACTAGCAGGAAATGAGCAGTTCTTC
>.|TRBJ2-2|.|TRBV6-1
CASSEMRNTGELFF
TGTGCCAGCAGTGAAATGAGGAACACCGGGGAGCTGTTTTTT
>.|TRBJ1-1|TRBD1|TRBV7-3
CASRQTGGHRMNTEAFF
TGTGCCAGCAGGCAGACAGGGGGCCATCGGATGAACACTGAAGCTTTCTTT
>once|TRBJ2-6|.|TRBV5-4
CASSPGAGGAGANVLTF
TGTGCCAGCAGCCCCGGCGCCGGGGGAGCTGGGGCCAACGTCCTGACTTTC
>.|TRBJ2-7|.|TRBV4-1
CASSQGRLSGGGGNEQYF
TGCGCCAGCAGCCAAGGAAGACTCTCTGGGGGGGGCGGGAACGAGCAGTACTTC
>.|TRBJ2-5|.|TRBV7-9
CASSTRWETQYF
TGTGCCAGCAGCACCCGGTGGGAGACCCAGTACTTC
>.|TRBJ1-6|TRBD1|TRBV28
CASRGQGNSPLHF
TGTGCCAGCAGGGGACAGGGAAATTCACCCCTCCACTTT
>.|TRBJ2-7|.|TRBV11-2
CASSLDRRGGYYEQYF
TGTGCCAGCAGCTTAGACAGGAGGGGGGGGTACTACGAGCAGTACTTC
>.|TRBJ2-1|.|TRBV6-2/TRBV6-3
CASSYLSGTPSYNEQFF
TGTGCCAGCAGTTACCTGAGCGGGACACCTTCCTACAATGAGCAGTTCTTC
>.|TRBJ1-4|.|TRBV7-6
CASSLRAGSNEKLFF
TGTGCCAGCAGCTTACGTGCAGGTTCTAATGAAAAACTGTTTTTT
>.|TRBJ2-7|.|TRBV21-1
CATSSGEGLAASSYEQYF
TGTGCCACCTCCTCCGGAGAGGGACTAGCGGCGAGCTCCTACGAGCAGTACTTC
>.|TRBJ2-1|TRBD2|TRBV7-6
CASSLPISGTKTDYNEQFF
TGTGCCAGCAGCCTGCCAATTTCCGGGACTAAAACGGACTACAATGAGCAGTTCTTC
>.|TRBJ2-7|TRBD1|TRBV25-1
CASSPRTGVSYEQYF
TGTGCCAGCAGTCCACGGACAGGGGTCTCCTACGAGCAGTACTTC
>few|TRBJ1-1|.|TRBV27
CATALLTGNTEAFF
TGTGCCACCGCTCTCCTCACAGGGAACACTGAAGCTTTCTTT
>.|TRBJ1-2|.|TRBV6-5
CASSYPRGAGNYGYTF
TGTGCCAGCAGTTACCCCCGGGGGGCGGGTAACTATGGCTACACCTTC
>.|TRBJ2-5|TRBD1|TRBV9
CASSGSTGGKETQYF
TGTGCCAGCAGCGGCTCGACAGGGGGAAAAGAGACCCAGTACTTC
>.|TRBJ2-1|TRBD2|TRBV5-1
CASSREGSSDPYNEQFF
TGCGCCAGCAGCCGGGAGGGTAGCAGCGATCCCTACAATGAGCAGTTCTTC
>.|TRBJ1-1|.|TRBV5-6
CASSPGGMNTEAFF
TGTGCCAGCAGCCCGGGAGGTATGAACACTGAAGCTTTCTTT
>.|TRBJ2-3|.|TRBV4-1
CASSQESGYTQYF
TGCGCCAGCAGCCAAGAATCGGGATATACGCAGTATTTT
>.|TRBJ2-3|.|TRBV9
CASSVGGVVADTQYF
TGTGCCAGCAGCGTAGGTGGAGTTGTTGCAGATACGCAGTATTTT
>few|TRBJ1-1|.|TRBV9
CASSAGANTEAFF
TGTGCCAGCAGCGCGGGAGCGAACACTGAAGCTTTCTTT
>.|TRBJ2-7|.|TRBV18
CASSEASYEQYF
TGTGCCAGCTCAGAGGCGTCCTACGAGCAGTACTTC
>.|TRBJ2-1|.|TRBV5-6
CASSLRRYNEQFF
TGTGCCAGCAGCTTGCGGAGGTACAATGAGCAGTTCTTC
>.|TRBJ2-2|.|TRBV6-5
CASSRETTGELFF
TGTGCCAGCAGTCGGGAGACTACCGGGGAGCTGTTTTTT
>few|TRBJ1-1|.|TRBV28
CASSRTARNTEAFF
TGTGCCAGCAGTAGGACAGCGAGGAACACTGAAGCTTTCTTT
>.|TRBJ2-2|TRBD1|TRBV5-5
CASSSTGTGLTGELFF
TGTGCCAGCAGCTCAACCGGGACAGGGTTAACCGGGGAGCTGTTTTTT
>.|TRBJ2-5|.|TRBV3-1/TRBV3-2
CASSLTGIGYQETQYF
TGTGCCAGCAGCCTAACAGGGATCGGGTACCAAGAGACCCAGTACTTC
>medium-sized|TRBJ1-5|TRBD1|TRBV5-4
CASSFGGTGPQHF
TGTGCCAGCAGCTTCGGCGGGACAGGGCCCCAGCATTTT
>.|TRBJ2-5|.|TRBV18
CASSPRQGLQETQYF
TGTGCCAGCTCACCACGCCAGGGTCTACAAGAGACCCAGTACTTC
>.|TRBJ2-7|TRBD2|TRBV13
CASSSGLAGNYEQYF
TGTGCCAGCAGCTCTGGACTAGCGGGGAACTACGAGCAGTACTTC
>.|TRBJ2-1|TRBD2|TRBV28
CASSLAGGYNEQFF
TGTGCCAGCAGTTTAGCGGGAGGGTACAATGAGCAGTTCTTC